This T cell receptor beta chain was found in a study of CD8 T cells in Susac syndrome. With random hexamers, reverse transcription was performed on about 0.5 to 1 ug of RNA. The method of amplification for TCR beta CDR3 was immunoSEQ multiplex PCR, covering 54 Vbeta and 13 Jbeta. TCRdb itself ran the immunoSEQ multiplex PCR reads through MiXCR, one entry per CDR3 protein. The sample shows 300,000 or so distinct CDR3 sequences, about 90% of them seen only once. The CDR3 has 14 amino acids. Germline loops: CDR1 KGHSY, CDR2 FQNENV. The V and J ends lost 4 bases and 7 bases, in that order; junction bases with no gene match: 6.

The clonotype comes from a human donor with multiple sclerosis. The sequenced sample was CD4+ T cells from PBMCs. The chain uses TRBV16 and TRBJ1-5, with 8 positions matching TRBD1. The CDR3 here is CASSPQGDRQPQHF. CDR3 sequence (DNA): TGTGCCAGCAGCCCACAGGGGGACAGGCAGCCCCAGCATTTT.